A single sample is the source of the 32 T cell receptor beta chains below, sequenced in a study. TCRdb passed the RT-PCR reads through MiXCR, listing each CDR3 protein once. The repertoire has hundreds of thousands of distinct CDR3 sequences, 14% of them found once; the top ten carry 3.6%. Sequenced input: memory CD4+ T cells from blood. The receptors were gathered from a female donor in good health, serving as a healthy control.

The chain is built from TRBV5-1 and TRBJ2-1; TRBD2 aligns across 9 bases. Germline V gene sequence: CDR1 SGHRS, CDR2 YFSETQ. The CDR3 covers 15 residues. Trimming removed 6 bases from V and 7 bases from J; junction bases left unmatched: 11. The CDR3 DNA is TGCGCCAGCATAGCGGGAGAAGGGTATAAGAATGAGCAGTTCTTC. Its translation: CASIAGEGYKNEQFF.

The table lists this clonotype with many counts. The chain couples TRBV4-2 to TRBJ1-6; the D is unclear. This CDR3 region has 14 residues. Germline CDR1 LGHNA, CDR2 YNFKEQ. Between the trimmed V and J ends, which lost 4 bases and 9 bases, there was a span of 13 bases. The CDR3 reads CASSLDFTSSPLHF. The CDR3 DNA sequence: TGTGCCAGCAGCCTAGACTTTACAAGTTCACCCCTCCACTTT.

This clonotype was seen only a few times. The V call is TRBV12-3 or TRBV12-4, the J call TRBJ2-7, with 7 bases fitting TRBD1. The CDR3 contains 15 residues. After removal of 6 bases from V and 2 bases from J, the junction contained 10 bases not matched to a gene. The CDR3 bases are TGTGCCAGCAGACTCGGGACAGCATCGACCTACGAGCAGTACTTC. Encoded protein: CASRLGTASTYEQYF.

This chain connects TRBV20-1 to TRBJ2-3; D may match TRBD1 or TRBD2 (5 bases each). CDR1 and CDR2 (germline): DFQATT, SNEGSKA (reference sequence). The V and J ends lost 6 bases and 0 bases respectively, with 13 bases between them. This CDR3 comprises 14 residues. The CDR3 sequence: CSAGRGASTDTQYF. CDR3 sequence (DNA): TGCAGTGCCGGCAGAGGGGCTAGCACAGATACGCAGTATTTT.

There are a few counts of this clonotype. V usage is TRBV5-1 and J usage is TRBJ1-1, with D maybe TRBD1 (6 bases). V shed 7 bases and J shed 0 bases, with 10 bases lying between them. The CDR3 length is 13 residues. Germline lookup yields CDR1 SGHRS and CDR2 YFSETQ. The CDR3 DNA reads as TGCGCCAGCCACGGACAGCTGAACACTGAAGCTTTCTTT. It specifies CASHGQLNTEAFF.

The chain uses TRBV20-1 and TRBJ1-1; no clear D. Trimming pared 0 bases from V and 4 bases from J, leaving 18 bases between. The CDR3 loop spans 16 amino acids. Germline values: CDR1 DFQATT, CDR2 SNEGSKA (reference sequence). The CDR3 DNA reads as TGCAGTGCTAGAGATGGTAGTGGGCCTGGCGGCACTGAAGCTTTCTTT. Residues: CSARDGSGPGGTEAFF.

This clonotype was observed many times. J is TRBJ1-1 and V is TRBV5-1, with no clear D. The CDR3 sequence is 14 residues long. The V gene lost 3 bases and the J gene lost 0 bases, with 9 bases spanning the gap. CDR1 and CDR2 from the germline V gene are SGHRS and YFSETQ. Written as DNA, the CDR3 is TGCGCCAGCAGCTATTCTGACTTGAACACTGAAGCTTTCTTT. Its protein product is CASSYSDLNTEAFF.

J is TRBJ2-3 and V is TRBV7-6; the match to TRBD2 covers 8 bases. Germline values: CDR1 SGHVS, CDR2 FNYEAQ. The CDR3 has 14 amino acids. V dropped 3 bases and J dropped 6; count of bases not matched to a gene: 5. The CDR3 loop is CASSFSGTGDTQYF. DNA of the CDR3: TGTGCCAGCAGCTTTAGCGGGACCGGGGATACGCAGTATTTT.

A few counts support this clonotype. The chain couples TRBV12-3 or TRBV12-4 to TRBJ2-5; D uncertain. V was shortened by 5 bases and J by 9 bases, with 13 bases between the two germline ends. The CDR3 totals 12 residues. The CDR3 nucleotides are TGTGCCAGCAGTACTGGTGGGTTGGCCCAGTACTTC. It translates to CASSTGGLAQYF.

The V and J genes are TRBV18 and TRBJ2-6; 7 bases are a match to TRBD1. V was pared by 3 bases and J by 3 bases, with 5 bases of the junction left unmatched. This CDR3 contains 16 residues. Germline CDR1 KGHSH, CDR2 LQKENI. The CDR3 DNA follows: TGTGCCAGCTCACCCGGACAGGCGCTTGGGGCCAACGTCCTGACTTTC. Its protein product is CASSPGQALGANVLTF.

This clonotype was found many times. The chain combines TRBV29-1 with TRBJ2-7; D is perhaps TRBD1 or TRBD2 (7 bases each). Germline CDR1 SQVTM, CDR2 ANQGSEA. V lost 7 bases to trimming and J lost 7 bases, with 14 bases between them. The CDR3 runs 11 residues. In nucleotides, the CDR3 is TGCAGCGCACAGGGGCGGGGGGAGCAGTACTTC. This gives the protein CSAQGRGEQYF.

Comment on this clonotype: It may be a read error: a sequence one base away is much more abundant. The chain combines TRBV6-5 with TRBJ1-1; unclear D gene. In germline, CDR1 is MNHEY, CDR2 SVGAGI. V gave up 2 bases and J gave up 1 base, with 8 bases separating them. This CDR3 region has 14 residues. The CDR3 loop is CASSYDWGNTEAFF. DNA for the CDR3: TGTGCCAGCAGTTACGACTGGGGGAACACTGAAGCTTTCTTT.

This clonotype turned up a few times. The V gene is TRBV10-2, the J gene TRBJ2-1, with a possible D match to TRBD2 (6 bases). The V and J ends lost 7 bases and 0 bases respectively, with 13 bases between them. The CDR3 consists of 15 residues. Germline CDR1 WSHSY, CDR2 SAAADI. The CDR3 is CASNIGGSSYNEQFF. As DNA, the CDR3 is TGCGCCAGCAATATTGGGGGGAGCTCCTACAATGAGCAGTTCTTC.

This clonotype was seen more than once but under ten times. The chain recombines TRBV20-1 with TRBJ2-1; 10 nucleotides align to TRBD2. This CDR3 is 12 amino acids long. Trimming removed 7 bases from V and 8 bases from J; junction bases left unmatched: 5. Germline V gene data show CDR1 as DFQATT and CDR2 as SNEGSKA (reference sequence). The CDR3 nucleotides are TGCAGTGTCCTAGCGGGAGTTGATGAGCAGTTCTTC. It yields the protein CSVLAGVDEQFF.

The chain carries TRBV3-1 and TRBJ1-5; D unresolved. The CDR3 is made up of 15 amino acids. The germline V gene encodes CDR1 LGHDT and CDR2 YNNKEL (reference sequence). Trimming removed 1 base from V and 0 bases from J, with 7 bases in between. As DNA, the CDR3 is TGTGCCAGCAGCCAAGGACTGTATAGCAATCAGCCCCAGCATTTT. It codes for CASSQGLYSNQPQHF.

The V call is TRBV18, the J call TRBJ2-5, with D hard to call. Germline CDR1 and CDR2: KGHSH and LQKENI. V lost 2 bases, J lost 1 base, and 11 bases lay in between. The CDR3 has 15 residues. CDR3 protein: CASSPTSRIQETQYF. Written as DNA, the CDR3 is TGTGCCAGCTCACCAACATCCAGGATCCAAGAGACCCAGTACTTC.

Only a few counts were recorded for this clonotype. The CDR3 region is CASSKGLYGYTF. CDR3 DNA sequence: TGTGCCAGCAGCAAGGGACTCTATGGCTACACCTTC. The V gene is TRBV27, the J gene TRBJ1-2; possibly TRBD1 for D (5 bases). There are 12 residues in the CDR3. Per the germline V gene, CDR1 is MNHEY and CDR2 is SMNVEV (reference sequence). V was trimmed by 6 bases and J by 4 bases, leaving 9 bases between them.

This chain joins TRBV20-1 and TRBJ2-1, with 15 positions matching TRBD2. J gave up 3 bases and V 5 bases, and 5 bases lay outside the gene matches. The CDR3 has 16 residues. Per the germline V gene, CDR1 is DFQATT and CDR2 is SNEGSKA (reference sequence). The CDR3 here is CSAGTSGRPDYNEQFF. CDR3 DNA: TGCAGTGCTGGGACTAGCGGGAGGCCCGACTACAATGAGCAGTTCTTC.

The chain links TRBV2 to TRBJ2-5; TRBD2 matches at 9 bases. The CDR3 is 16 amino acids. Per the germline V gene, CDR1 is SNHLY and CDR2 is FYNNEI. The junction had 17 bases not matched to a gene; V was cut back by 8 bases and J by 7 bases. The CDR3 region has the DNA TGTGCCAGCTCCTTGGCTAGCGGGGCCTTCTTGGTGACCCAGTACTTC. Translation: CASSLASGAFLVTQYF.

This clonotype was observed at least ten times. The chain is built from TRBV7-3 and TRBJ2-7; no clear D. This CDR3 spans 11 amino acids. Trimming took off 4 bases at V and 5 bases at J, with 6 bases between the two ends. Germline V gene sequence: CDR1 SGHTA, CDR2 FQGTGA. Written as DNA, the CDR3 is TGTGCCAGCAGCTCCGGCCACGAGCAGTACTTC. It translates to CASSSGHEQYF.

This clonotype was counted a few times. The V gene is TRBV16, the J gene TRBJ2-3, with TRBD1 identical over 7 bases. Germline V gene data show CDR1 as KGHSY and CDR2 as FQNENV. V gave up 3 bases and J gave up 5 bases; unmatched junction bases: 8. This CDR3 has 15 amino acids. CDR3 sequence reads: CASSQLGQGEDTQYF. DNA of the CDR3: TGTGCCAGCAGCCAGCTTGGGCAGGGGGAAGATACGCAGTATTTT.

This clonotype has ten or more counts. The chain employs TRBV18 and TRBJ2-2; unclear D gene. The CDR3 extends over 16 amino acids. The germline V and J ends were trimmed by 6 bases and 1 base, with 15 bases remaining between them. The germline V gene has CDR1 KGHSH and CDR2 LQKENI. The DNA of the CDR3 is TGTGCCAGCTCTCTCGACCAAACGAAGAACACCGGGGAGCTGTTTTTT. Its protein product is CASSLDQTKNTGELFF. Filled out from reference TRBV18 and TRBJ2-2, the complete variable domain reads NAGVMQNPRHLVRRRGQEARLRCSPMKGHSHVYWYRQLPEEGLKFMVYLQKENIIDESGMPKERFSAEFPKEGPSILRIQQVVRGDSAAYFCASSLDQTKNTGELFFGEGSRLTVL.

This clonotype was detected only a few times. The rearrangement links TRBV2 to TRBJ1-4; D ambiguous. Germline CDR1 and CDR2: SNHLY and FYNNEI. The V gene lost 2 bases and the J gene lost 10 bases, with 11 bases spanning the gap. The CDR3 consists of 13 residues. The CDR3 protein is CASSETPPGKLFF. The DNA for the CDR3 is TGTGCCAGCAGTGAAACCCCTCCAGGAAAACTGTTTTTT.

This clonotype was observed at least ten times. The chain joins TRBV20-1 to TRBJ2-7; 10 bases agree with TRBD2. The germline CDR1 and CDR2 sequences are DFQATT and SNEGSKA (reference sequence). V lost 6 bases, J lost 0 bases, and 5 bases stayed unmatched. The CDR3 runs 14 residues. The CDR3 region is CSAQRGGSSYEQYF. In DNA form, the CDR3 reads TGCAGTGCCCAGCGGGGGGGCTCCTCCTACGAGCAGTACTTC.

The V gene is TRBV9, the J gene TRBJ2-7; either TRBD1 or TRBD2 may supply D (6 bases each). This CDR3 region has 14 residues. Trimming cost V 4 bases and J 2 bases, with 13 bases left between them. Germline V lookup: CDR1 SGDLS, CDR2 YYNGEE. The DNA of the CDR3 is TGTGCCAGCAGCCCCCGAGGGGGGACCTACGAGCAGTACTTC. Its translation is CASSPRGGTYEQYF. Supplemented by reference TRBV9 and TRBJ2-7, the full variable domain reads DSGVTQTPKHLITATGQRVTLRCSPRSGDLSVYWYQQSLDQGLQFLIQYYNGEERAKGNILERFSAQQFPDLHSELNLSSLELGDSALYFCASSPRGGTYEQYFGPGTRLTVT.

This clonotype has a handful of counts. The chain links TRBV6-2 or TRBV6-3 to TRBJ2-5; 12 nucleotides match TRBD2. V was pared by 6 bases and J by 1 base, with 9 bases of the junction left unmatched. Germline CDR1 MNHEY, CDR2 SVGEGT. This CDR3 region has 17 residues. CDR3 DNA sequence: TGTGCCAGCAGCCCCGGGACTAGCGGGCACCTCCAAGAGACCCAGTACTTC. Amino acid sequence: CASSPGTSGHLQETQYF.

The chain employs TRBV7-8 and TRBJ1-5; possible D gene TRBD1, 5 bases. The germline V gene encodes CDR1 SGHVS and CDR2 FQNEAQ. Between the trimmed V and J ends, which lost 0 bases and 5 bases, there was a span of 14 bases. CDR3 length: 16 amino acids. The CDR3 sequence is CASSLAGTQDYQPQHF. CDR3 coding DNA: TGTGCCAGCAGCTTAGCCGGGACCCAAGACTATCAGCCCCAGCATTTT.

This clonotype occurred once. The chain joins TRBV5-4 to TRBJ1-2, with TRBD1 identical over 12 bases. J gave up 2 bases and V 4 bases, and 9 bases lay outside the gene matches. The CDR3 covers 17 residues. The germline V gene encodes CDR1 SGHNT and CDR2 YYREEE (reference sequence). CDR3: CASSPGTGGAMNYGYTF. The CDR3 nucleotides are TGTGCCAGCAGCCCTGGGACAGGGGGCGCCATGAACTATGGCTACACCTTC.

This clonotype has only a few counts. The CDR3 DNA is TGTGCCAGCAGCAGTTGGGGGGGCGGAGGCTACACCTTC. Its translation is CASSSWGGGGYTF. The chain recombines TRBV5-5 with TRBJ1-2; D is possibly TRBD1 (6 bases). This CDR3 is built from 13 residues. The V gene's germline CDR1 is SGHKS and CDR2 YYEKEE (reference sequence). Trimming took 4 bases from V and 8 from J, leaving 15 bases between them.

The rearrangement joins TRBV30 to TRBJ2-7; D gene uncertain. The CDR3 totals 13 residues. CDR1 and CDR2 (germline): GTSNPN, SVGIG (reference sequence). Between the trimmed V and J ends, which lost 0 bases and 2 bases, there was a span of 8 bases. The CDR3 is CAWSVALTYEQYF. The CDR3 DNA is TGTGCCTGGAGTGTAGCACTGACCTACGAGCAGTACTTC.

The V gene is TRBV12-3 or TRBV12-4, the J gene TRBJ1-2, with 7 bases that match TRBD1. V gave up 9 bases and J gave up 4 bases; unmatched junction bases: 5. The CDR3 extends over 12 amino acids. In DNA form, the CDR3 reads TGTGCCAGTGGAGGGGGCGGCTATGGCTACACCTTC. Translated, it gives CASGGGGYGYTF.

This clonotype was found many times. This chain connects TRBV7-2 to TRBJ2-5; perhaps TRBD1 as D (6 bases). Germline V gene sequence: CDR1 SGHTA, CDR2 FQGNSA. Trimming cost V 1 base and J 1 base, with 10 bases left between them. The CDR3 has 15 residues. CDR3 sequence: CASSLVWGPQETQYF. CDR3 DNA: TGTGCCAGCAGCTTAGTGTGGGGGCCCCAAGAGACCCAGTACTTC. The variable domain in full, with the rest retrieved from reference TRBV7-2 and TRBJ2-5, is GAGVSQSPSNKVTEKGKDVELRCDPISGHTALYWYRQSLGQGLEFLIYFQGNSAPDKSGLPSDRFSAERTGGSVSTLTIQRTQQEDSAVYLCASSLVWGPQETQYFGPGTRLLVL.